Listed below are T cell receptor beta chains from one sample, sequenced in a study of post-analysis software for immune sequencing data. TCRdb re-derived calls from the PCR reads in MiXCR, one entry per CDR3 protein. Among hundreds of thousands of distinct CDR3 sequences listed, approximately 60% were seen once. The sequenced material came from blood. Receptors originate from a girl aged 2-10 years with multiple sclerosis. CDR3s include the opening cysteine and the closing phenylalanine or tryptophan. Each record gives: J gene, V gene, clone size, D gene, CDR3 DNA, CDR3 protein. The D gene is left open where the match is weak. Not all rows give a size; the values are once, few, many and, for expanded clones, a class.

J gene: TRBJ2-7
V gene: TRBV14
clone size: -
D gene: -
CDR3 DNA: TGTGCCAGCAGCCAAGATAGGAGACAGTCCCCACCCTACGAGCAGTACTTC
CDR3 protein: CASSQDRRQSPPYEQYF

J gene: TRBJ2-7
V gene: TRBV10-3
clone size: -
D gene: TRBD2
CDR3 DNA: TGTGCGATGGGGCAGGGAGGGACCTACGAGCAGTACTTC
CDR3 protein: CAMGQGGTYEQYF

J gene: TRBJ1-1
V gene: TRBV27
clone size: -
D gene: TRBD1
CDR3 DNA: TGTGCCAGCAGTCCAGACAGGGGGCATGATGAAGCTTTCTTT
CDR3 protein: CASSPDRGHDEAFF

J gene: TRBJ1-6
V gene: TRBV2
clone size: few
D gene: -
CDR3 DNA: TGTGCCAGCAGCGCAACGACAGCTAATTCACCCCTCCACTTT
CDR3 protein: CASSATTANSPLHF

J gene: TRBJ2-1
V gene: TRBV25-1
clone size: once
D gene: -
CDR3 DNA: TGCGCCAGCAGTGAATATCTTGGGCCCCACAATGAGCAGTTCTTC
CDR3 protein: CASSEYLGPHNEQFF

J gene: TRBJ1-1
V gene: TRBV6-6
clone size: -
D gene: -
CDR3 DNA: TGTGCCAGCAGGGCCGGAATGCAGGGGACTGAAGCTTTCTTT
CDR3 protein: CASRAGMQGTEAFF

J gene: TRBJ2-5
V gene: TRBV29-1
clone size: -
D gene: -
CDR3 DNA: TGCAGCGTTCCAACAGGAATCCAAGAGACCCAGTACTTC
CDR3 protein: CSVPTGIQETQYF

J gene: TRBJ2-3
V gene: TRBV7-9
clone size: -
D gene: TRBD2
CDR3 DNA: TGTGCCAGCAGCTCAGGACTAGCGGAGTTTACGCAGTATTTT
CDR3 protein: CASSSGLAEFTQYF

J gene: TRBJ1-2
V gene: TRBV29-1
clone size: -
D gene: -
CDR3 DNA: TGCAGCGTTGACCTACAGGGTAACCTTAACTATGGCTACACCTTC
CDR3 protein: CSVDLQGNLNYGYTF

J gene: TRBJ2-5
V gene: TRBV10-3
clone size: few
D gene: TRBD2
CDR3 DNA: TGTGCCATCAGTGACGGGGGGGAGACCCAGTACTTC
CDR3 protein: CAISDGGETQYF

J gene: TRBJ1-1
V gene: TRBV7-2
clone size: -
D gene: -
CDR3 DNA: TGTGCCAGCAGCTTAGTCGGGTCAGGAACTAACACTGAAGCTTTCTTT
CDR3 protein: CASSLVGSGTNTEAFF

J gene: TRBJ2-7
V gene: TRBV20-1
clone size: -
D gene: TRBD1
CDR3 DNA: TGCAGTGCAGTGGGCAGGGGGCTTCACGAGCAGTACTTC
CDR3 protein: CSAVGRGLHEQYF

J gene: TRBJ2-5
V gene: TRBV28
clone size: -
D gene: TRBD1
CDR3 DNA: TGTGCCAGCAGTTTACCAGGGACAGGACACCAAGAGACCCAGTACTTC
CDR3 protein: CASSLPGTGHQETQYF

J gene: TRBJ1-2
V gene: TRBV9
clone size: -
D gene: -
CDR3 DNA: TGTGCCAGCAGCCCCCGGACGCAGGGTCCAACCTATGGCTACACCTTC
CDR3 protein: CASSPRTQGPTYGYTF

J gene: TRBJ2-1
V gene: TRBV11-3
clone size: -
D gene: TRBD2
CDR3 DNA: TGTGCCAGCAGCTTAGCCAGCGGGGGGTACTACAATGGGCAGTTCTTC
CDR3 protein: CASSLASGGYYNGQFF

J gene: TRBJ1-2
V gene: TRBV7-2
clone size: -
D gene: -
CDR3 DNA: TGTGCCAGCAGTTTCATGACTGCGGCTAACTATGGCTACACCTTC
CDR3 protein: CASSFMTAANYGYTF

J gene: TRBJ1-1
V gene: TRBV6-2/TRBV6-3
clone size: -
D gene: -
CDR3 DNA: TGTGCCAGCAGCACCTCTTTGGAAAGCTACGGACCTGAAGCTTTCTTT
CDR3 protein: CASSTSLESYGPEAFF